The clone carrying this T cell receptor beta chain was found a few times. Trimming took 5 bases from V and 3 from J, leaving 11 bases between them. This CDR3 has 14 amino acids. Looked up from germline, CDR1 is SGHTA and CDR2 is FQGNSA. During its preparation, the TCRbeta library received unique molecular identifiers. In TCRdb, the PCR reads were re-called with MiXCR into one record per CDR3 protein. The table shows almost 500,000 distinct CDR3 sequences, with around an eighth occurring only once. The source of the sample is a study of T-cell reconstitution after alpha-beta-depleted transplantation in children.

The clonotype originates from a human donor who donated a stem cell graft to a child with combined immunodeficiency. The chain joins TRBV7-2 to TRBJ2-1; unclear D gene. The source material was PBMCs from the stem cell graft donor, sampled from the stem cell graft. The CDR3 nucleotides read TGTGCCAGCAGCGCCTCCGACTTCTACAATGAGCAGTTCTTC. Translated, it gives CASSASDFYNEQFF.